This passage covers 30 T cell receptor beta chains from one sample sequenced in a study of T cell repertoires in cytomegalovirus infection. One entry per CDR3 protein, called by TCRdb with MiXCR from the reads. The sample has about 920,000 distinct CDR3 sequences, about 33% seen once. Their specific antigens are unknown. Sequenced here: cultured CD8+ T cells from PBMCs, sampled from culture after CMV antigen stimulation. Source of these receptors: a human donor in good health (CMV status not recorded). Some clones in this sample may be carry-over from other donors' samples.

This rearrangement joins TRBV27 to TRBJ1-5; D is uncertain. The V end was cut by 5 bases, the J end by 4 bases, with 9 bases between. The CDR3 runs 13 residues. Germline V gene sequence: CDR1 MNHEY, CDR2 SMNVEV (reference sequence). CDR3 DNA sequence: TGTGCCAGCAGTGGAAAGGTAAATCAGCCCCAGCATTTT. Residues: CASSGKVNQPQHF.

This clonotype has ten or more counts. The V call is TRBV7-9, the J call TRBJ2-2; no clear D gene. The CDR3 length is 20 residues. Germline loops: CDR1 SEHNR, CDR2 FQNEAQ (reference sequence). Trimming took 2 bases from V and 6 from J, leaving 28 bases between them. The CDR3 nucleotides read TGTGCCAGCAGCTTAATTTGGTCACCCGACCCGTCAACCGACTCCGGGGAGCTGTTTTTT. Amino acid sequence: CASSLIWSPDPSTDSGELFF.

The rearrangement links TRBV19 to TRBJ1-1, with no clear D. Germline loops: CDR1 LNHDA, CDR2 SQIVND (reference sequence). The V and J ends lost 6 bases and 1 base respectively, with 18 bases between them. This CDR3 region has 16 residues. CDR3 in amino acids: CASRPVRTDENTEAFF. DNA for the CDR3: TGTGCCAGTAGACCGGTTCGGACTGACGAGAACACTGAAGCTTTCTTT.

Written as DNA, the CDR3 is TGTGCCAGCAGCCCTCGGAGGCAGGGGGGGTGGAACACCGGGGAGCTGTTTTTT. Translation: CASSPRRQGGWNTGELFF. This chain links TRBV7-6 with TRBJ2-2; either TRBD1 or TRBD2 may fit D (7 bases each). Deletions cut 5 bases from V and 1 base from J, with 20 bases between. Germline V CDR1 and CDR2: SGHVS, FNYEAQ. This CDR3 contains 18 residues.

This clonotype was detected only a few times. This sequence joins TRBV12-3 or TRBV12-4 and TRBJ1-2; 8 nucleotides align to TRBD1. The CDR3 totals 16 residues. V was clipped by 6 bases and J by 1 base; unmatched bases: 10. As DNA, the CDR3 is TGTGCCAGCAGCTCGACAGGGGTCGGGGTTAACTATGGCTACACCTTC. This gives the protein CASSSTGVGVNYGYTF.

The V gene is TRBV7-9, the J gene TRBJ2-2; 12 nucleotides match TRBD2. This CDR3 comprises 19 residues. The junction had 14 bases not matched to a gene; V was cut back by 5 bases and J by 4 bases. Germline CDR1 reads SEHNR; CDR2 reads FQNEAQ (reference sequence). CDR3 bases: TGTGCCAGCAGCGGAGAGGGACTAGCGGGTCCGACCCGCACCGGGGAGCTGTTTTTT. Translating it yields CASSGEGLAGPTRTGELFF.

This chain connects TRBV29-1 to TRBJ2-7; a possible D gene is TRBD2 (5 bases). The V gene's germline CDR1 is SQVTM and CDR2 ANQGSEA. Trimming took 7 bases from V and 3 from J, leaving 19 bases between them. The CDR3 totals 14 residues. The CDR3 sequence: CSAPKRPGRYEQYF. CDR3 DNA: TGCAGCGCTCCCAAGCGGCCCGGGCGCTACGAGCAGTACTTC.

This clonotype was observed many times. This chain connects TRBV7-8 to TRBJ1-6; D unresolved. Trimming took off 8 bases at V and 0 bases at J, with 14 bases between the two ends. The CDR3 covers 16 residues. Germline lookup yields CDR1 SGHVS and CDR2 FQNEAQ. CDR3: CASSKRVSSYNSPLHF. Written as DNA, the CDR3 is TGTGCCAGCTCGAAGAGAGTTAGCTCCTATAATTCACCCCTCCACTTT.

This clonotype came up many times. The rearrangement joins TRBV7-9 to TRBJ2-1; D may correspond to TRBD1 or TRBD2 (5 bases each). The CDR3 is 19 residues long. The germline V and J ends were trimmed by 1 base and 0 bases, with 19 bases remaining between them. Germline loops: CDR1 SEHNR, CDR2 FQNEAQ (reference sequence). DNA of the CDR3: TGTGCCAGCAGCTTAGGGACGGCCGTCGGGACCAGCTCCTACAATGAGCAGTTCTTC. Translating gives CASSLGTAVGTSSYNEQFF. The whole variable domain, filled in from reference TRBV7-9 and TRBJ2-1, reads DTGVSQNPRHKITKRGQNVTFRCDPISEHNRLYWYRQTLGQGPEFLTYFQNEAQLEKSRLLSDRFSAERPKGSFSTLEIQRTEQGDSAMYLCASSLGTAVGTSSYNEQFFGPGTRLTVL.

The V gene is TRBV7-2, the J gene TRBJ1-2; D remains unclear. The ends were cut back, 1 base at V and 2 bases at J, with 11 bases in the middle. This CDR3 contains 15 residues. From germline, CDR1 is SGHTA and CDR2 FQGNSA. CDR3 sequence (DNA): TGTGCCAGCAGCTTAGAAGGCAGGCAGAACTATGGCTACACCTTC. Its protein is CASSLEGRQNYGYTF. Full variable domain (missing parts from reference TRBV7-2 and TRBJ1-2): GAGVSQSPSNKVTEKGKDVELRCDPISGHTALYWYRQSLGQGLEFLIYFQGNSAPDKSGLPSDRFSAERTGGSVSTLTIQRTQQEDSAVYLCASSLEGRQNYGYTFGSGTRLTVV.

Many counts were recorded for this clonotype. The chain uses TRBV7-8 and TRBJ2-5; 11 nucleotides match TRBD2. The CDR3 covers 18 residues. The germline CDR1 and CDR2 sequences are SGHVS and FQNEAQ. The junction had 9 bases not matched to a gene; V was cut back by 1 base and J by 2 bases. This CDR3 reads CASSLVSGGANNQETQYF. CDR3 DNA: TGTGCCAGCAGCTTAGTTAGCGGGGGGGCAAATAATCAAGAGACCCAGTACTTC.

The gene calls are TRBV7-9 and TRBJ1-1; D gene uncertain. CDR3 size: 15 residues. V lost 4 bases and J lost 1, with 13 bases in between. CDR1 is SEHNR and CDR2 is FQNEAQ in the germline V gene (reference sequence). CDR3 loop: CASSSRFKENTEAFF. The CDR3 DNA reads as TGTGCCAGCAGCTCGAGGTTCAAGGAGAACACTGAAGCTTTCTTT.

This clonotype was found a few times. The germline gene is not matched at one end of the junction; a read error may be the cause. The chain employs TRBV28 and TRBJ2-2, with TRBD2 matching over 12 bases. Looked up from germline, CDR1 is MDHEN and CDR2 is SYDVKM. This CDR3 region has 15 residues. The CDR3 loop reads CVSSRLAGDIGELFF. CDR3 DNA: TGTGTCAGCAGTAGACTAGCGGGGGATATCGGGGAGCTGTTTTTT.

The table lists this clonotype with a few counts. This chain connects TRBV27 to TRBJ2-1, with 7 positions matching TRBD2. Germline CDR1 MNHEY, CDR2 SMNVEV (reference sequence). The CDR3 sequence is 14 residues long. The J segment lost 9 bases and the V segment lost 6 bases, leaving 11 bases of the junction unmatched. CDR3 bases: TGTGCCAGCAGCCCCGGACTAGGACGCGGTGAGCAGTTCTTC. This translates into CASSPGLGRGEQFF.

On this clonotype itself: This clone may be a read error of a much larger clone one base away. V and J are TRBV7-6 and TRBJ2-1; unclear D gene. CDR3 length equals 15 residues. The germline gives CDR1 SGHVS, CDR2 FNYEAQ. The CDR3 sequence is CASSLRTASYDEQFF. The CDR3 bases are TGTGCCAGCAGCCTAAGGACGGCCTCCTACGATGAGCAGTTCTTC.

About this clonotype itself: A read error may produce the germline difference seen at one junction end. This chain links TRBV28 with TRBJ1-1; D call uncertain. This CDR3 region has 13 residues. Germline V gives CDR1 MDHEN, CDR2 SYDVKM. CDR3 DNA sequence: TGTGCCAACAGTTTATGGGGGAACACTGAAGCTTTCTTT. Protein: CANSLWGNTEAFF.

This clonotype was detected a few times. The rearrangement links TRBV7-2 to TRBJ2-7, with 12 bases fitting TRBD2. V trimming: 3 bases; J trimming: 7 bases; junction bases outside the gene matches: 1. This CDR3 comprises 13 residues. Looked up from germline, CDR1 is SGHTA and CDR2 is FQGNSA. The DNA for the CDR3 is TGTGCCAGCAGCTTTGGACTAGCGGGGGAGCAGTACGTC. This sequence encodes CASSFGLAGEQYV.

The CDR3 is CASSEISGQLWWGYGYTF. In DNA form, the CDR3 reads TGTGCCAGCAGTGAAATTTCGGGACAGCTCTGGTGGGGCTATGGCTACACCTTC. This sequence joins TRBV6-1 and TRBJ1-2; 7 bases fit TRBD1. CDR3 length equals 18 residues. The ends lost 2 bases at V and 4 bases at J; junction bases unmatched: 16. Germline values: CDR1 MNHNS, CDR2 SASEGT.

This clonotype occurred a few times. The chain joins TRBV6-1 to TRBJ2-7; D is possibly TRBD2 (5 bases). The CDR3 is 10 amino acids. V lost 8 bases to trimming and J lost 4 bases, with 6 bases between them. The germline gives CDR1 MNHNS, CDR2 SASEGT. The CDR3 coding sequence is TGTGCCAGCGGAGGTTACGAGCAGTACGTC. This translates into CASGGYEQYV.

The chain employs TRBV6-1 and TRBJ2-1; possibly TRBD1 for D (6 bases). With 5 bases removed from V and 5 bases from J, the gap between germline ends came to 13 bases. The CDR3 totals 14 residues. Looked up from germline, CDR1 is MNHNS and CDR2 is SASEGT. The CDR3 region is CASSPLQGHNEQFF. As DNA, the CDR3 is TGTGCCAGCAGTCCCCTACAGGGACACAATGAGCAGTTCTTC.

About this clonotype itself: Mismatch with germline at one junction end may stem from a read error. The rearrangement uses TRBV6-1 and TRBJ2-6, with D possibly being TRBD1 (5 bases). There are 19 residues in the CDR3. Germline V gene sequence: CDR1 MNHNS, CDR2 SASEGT. The chain's CDR3 is CASGEEEQGSPSGANVLTF. The CDR3 nucleotides read TGTGCCAGCGGTGAAGAGGAGCAGGGATCCCCCTCTGGGGCCAACGTCCTGACTTTC.

In its sample, this clonotype was seen a few times. V is TRBV28 and J is TRBJ1-1, with D unresolved. Germline assignment: CDR1 MDHEN and CDR2 SYDVKM. Trimming stripped 10 bases from V and 0 bases from J, with 6 bases between. The CDR3 totals 11 residues. Here the CDR3 reads CATAVNTEAFF. The CDR3 coding sequence is TGTGCCACTGCAGTGAACACTGAAGCTTTCTTT.

This clonotype showed up just a few times. This rearrangement joins TRBV20-1 to TRBJ1-5; no clear D gene. The CDR3 sequence is 15 residues long. CDR1 DFQATT and CDR2 SNEGSKA come from the germline V gene (reference sequence). Trimming pared 1 base from V and 0 bases from J, leaving 10 bases between. The DNA for the CDR3 is TGCAGTGCTAGAGTTGAAGGTTATAGCAATCAGCCCCAGCATTTT. As protein: CSARVEGYSNQPQHF.

The chain links TRBV4-3 to TRBJ1-1, with 8 nucleotides matching TRBD1. This CDR3 is built from 19 residues. CDR1 is LGHNA and CDR2 is YSLEER in the germline V gene. J was trimmed by 0 bases and V by 0 bases; bases with no gene match: 12. The CDR3 loop reads CASSQERTGFFEMNTEAFF. The CDR3 DNA reads as TGCGCCAGCAGCCAAGAGAGGACAGGGTTTTTTGAGATGAACACTGAAGCTTTCTTT.

This clonotype showed up just a few times. The gene calls are TRBV19 and TRBJ1-5, with D maybe TRBD1 (5 bases). Germline values: CDR1 LNHDA, CDR2 SQIVND (reference sequence). Trimming shortened V by 5 bases and J by 2 bases, and 13 bases separated the two germline ends. The CDR3 contains 15 residues. The CDR3 region has the DNA TGTGCCAGTAGTTACAGGCCTGCAGGCAATCAGCCCCAGCATTTT. Protein sequence: CASSYRPAGNQPQHF.

Many counts were recorded for this clonotype. The V call is TRBV7-2, the J call TRBJ2-3; unclear D gene. Per germline, CDR1 SGHTA and CDR2 FQGNSA. The V gene lost 5 bases and the J gene lost 14 bases, with 14 bases spanning the gap. The CDR3 contains 11 residues. CDR3 in amino acids: CASSPGFFRYF. CDR3 DNA sequence: TGTGCCAGCAGCCCGGGCTTTTTCCGGTATTTT.

This clonotype showed up many times. The chain employs TRBV6-5 and TRBJ2-3; D not resolved. Germline V CDR1 and CDR2: MNHEY, SVGAGI. The ends were cut back, 0 bases at V and 6 bases at J, with 10 bases in the middle. This CDR3 region has 14 residues. CDR3 DNA: TGTGCCAGCAGTTACTCCCAGACTCAGGATACGCAGTATTTT. Translating it yields CASSYSQTQDTQYF.

V usage is TRBV4-2 and J usage is TRBJ2-5, with TRBD2 matching over 12 bases. CDR1 and CDR2 (germline): LGHNA, YNFKEQ. CDR3 length equals 18 residues. V was pared by 0 bases and J by 4 bases, with 9 bases of the junction left unmatched. CDR3 sequence: CASSQEASGGAWGETQYF. DNA for the CDR3: TGTGCCAGCAGCCAAGAGGCTAGCGGGGGGGCCTGGGGAGAGACCCAGTACTTC.

This clonotype was observed many times. The V gene is TRBV7-6, the J gene TRBJ2-2; perhaps TRBD1 as D (5 bases). Germline values: CDR1 SGHVS, CDR2 FNYEAQ. V lost 5 bases to trimming and J lost 6 bases, with 16 bases between them. The CDR3 covers 15 residues. The CDR3 sequence: CASSAPAGKAGELFF. The DNA for the CDR3 is TGTGCCAGCAGCGCCCCGGCAGGGAAGGCCGGGGAGCTGTTTTTT.

The chain uses TRBV7-9 and TRBJ2-3; D perhaps matches TRBD2 (6 bases). CDR1 is SEHNR, CDR2 FQNEAQ, per germline (reference sequence). This CDR3 is built from 15 residues. V shed 5 bases and J shed 3 bases, with 15 bases lying between them. The DNA of the CDR3 is TGTGCCAGCAGCCCCCGACTAGGAAGTACAGATACGCAGTATTTT. Residues: CASSPRLGSTDTQYF. The full variable domain, completed using reference TRBV7-9 and TRBJ2-3, is DTGVSQNPRHKITKRGQNVTFRCDPISEHNRLYWYRQTLGQGPEFLTYFQNEAQLEKSRLLSDRFSAERPKGSFSTLEIQRTEQGDSAMYLCASSPRLGSTDTQYFGPGTRLTVL.